Listed below are T cell receptor beta chains from one sample, sequenced in a study of cytomegalovirus exposure and HLA in healthy donors. TCRdb keeps only in-frame clones here, not all; method: immunoSEQ multiplex PCR. The sample lists 100,000 to 120,000 clones; over 65% were seen once. Sequencing input: PBMCs. These receptors came from a woman younger than 45 in good health and CMV-seronegative. Each CDR3 is given with its conserved first and last residue. Each record gives: V gene, D gene, clone size, J gene, CDR3 protein, CDR3 DNA. D genes are given only for firm matches. The size of a clone is reported for some rows only, either as once, few or many, or as a class for expanded clones.

TRBV18	-	-	TRBJ1-4	CASSPNFGEKLFF	TGTGCCAGCTCACCAAACTTTGGTGAAAAACTGTTTTTT
TRBV30	TRBD2	-	TRBJ2-1	CAWGSGLAGAGEQFF	TGTGCCTGGGGTTCGGGACTAGCGGGAGCGGGTGAGCAGTTCTTC
TRBV6-1	TRBD2	-	TRBJ2-1	CASSEGREGYNEQFF	TGTGCCAGCAGTGAAGGGCGGGAGGGATACAATGAGCAGTTCTTC
TRBV4-2	TRBD1	-	TRBJ1-4	CASSLSPDRGYATNEKLFF	TGTGCCAGCAGCCTATCCCCCGACAGGGGATACGCAACTAATGAAAAACTGTTTTTT
TRBV27	-	-	TRBJ1-6	CASSPWGGNSPLHF	TGTGCCAGCAGTCCATGGGGGGGTAATTCACCCCTCCACTTT
TRBV7-3	TRBD1	few	TRBJ2-5	CASSSSGTGLETQYF	TGTGCCAGCAGCTCCTCCGGGACAGGGCTAGAGACCCAGTACTTC
TRBV29-1	-	few	TRBJ2-7	CSVRNPGAYEQYF	TGCAGCGTTAGAAACCCAGGGGCCTACGAGCAGTACTTC
TRBV2	-	-	TRBJ2-7	CASIQDLLAYEQYF	TGTGCCAGCATCCAGGATCTTCTCGCCTACGAGCAGTACTTC
TRBV12-5	TRBD2	-	TRBJ2-1	CASGLSTSSNEQFF	TGTGCTAGTGGTTTGTCGACTAGCTCGAATGAGCAGTTCTTC
TRBV11-1	TRBD2	-	TRBJ2-1	CASSLGWRERLDEQFF	TGTGCCAGCAGCTTAGGGTGGCGGGAGAGGCTCGATGAGCAGTTCTTC
TRBV30	TRBD2	-	TRBJ2-7	CAWSTDGRSEQYF	TGTGCCTGGAGTACGGACGGGAGGAGCGAGCAGTACTTC
TRBV5-6	TRBD1	once	TRBJ1-4	CASSYDRGPSKLFF	TGTGCCAGCAGTTACGACAGGGGCCCCTCAAAACTGTTTTTT
TRBV30	TRBD1	-	TRBJ1-3	CAWGTGTSGNTIYF	TGTGCCTGGGGGACAGGGACCTCTGGAAACACCATATATTTT
TRBV18	-	-	TRBJ2-1	CASSPPGRSSYNEQFF	TGTGCCAGCTCACCACCGGGCCGTAGCTCCTACAATGAGCAGTTCTTC
TRBV27	-	once	TRBJ1-2	CASSGRVYGYTF	TGTGCCAGCAGTGGCAGGGTATATGGCTACACCTTC
TRBV29-1	-	-	TRBJ2-3	CSVDVLLARNQRWEDTQYF	TGCAGCGTTGACGTCTTGCTAGCGAGAAACCAGAGATGGGAAGATACGCAGTATTTT
TRBV27	TRBD1	-	TRBJ2-7	CASKTGQPPYEQYF	TGTGCCAGCAAGACGGGACAGCCACCTTACGAGCAGTACTTC
TRBV30	-	-	TRBJ1-1	CAWSGLSNTEAFF	TGTGCCTGGAGTGGTCTATCGAACACTGAAGCTTTCTTT
TRBV7-8	-	-	TRBJ2-7	CASSLTPSDSYEQYF	TGTGCCAGCAGCTTAACTCCTAGCGATTCCTACGAGCAGTACTTC
TRBV30	TRBD2	-	TRBJ2-1	CAGGFGGVLYNEQFF	TGTGCCGGGGGTTTCGGGGGGGTTCTCTACAATGAGCAGTTCTTC
TRBV21-1	-	once	TRBJ2-1	CASSKWGRFFLDEQFF	TGTGCCAGCAGCAAATGGGGCAGATTCTTCTTGGATGAGCAGTTCTTC
TRBV11-3	-	-	TRBJ2-7	CASSSGAGGYEQYF	TGTGCCAGCAGCTCCGGGGCAGGGGGGTACGAGCAGTACTTC
TRBV5-4	TRBD2	-	TRBJ2-7	CASSLWGTTHPYEQYF	TGTGCCAGCAGCTTGTGGGGGACTACTCACCCCTACGAGCAGTACTTC
TRBV30	-	-	TRBJ1-3	CAWRRASGNTIYF	TGTGCCTGGAGACGAGCATCTGGAAACACCATATATTTT
TRBV25-1	-	-	TRBJ1-1	CASSLQNTEAFF	TGTGCCAGCAGTTTACAAAACACTGAAGCTTTCTTT
TRBV5-3	-	-	TRBJ2-4	CARSLTGKDIQYF	TGTGCCAGAAGCTTGACAGGAAAGGACATTCAGTACTTC
TRBV7-9	TRBD2	few	TRBJ2-7	CASSLGLAGYEQYF	TGTGCCAGCAGCTTAGGGCTAGCGGGATACGAGCAGTACTTC
TRBV6-6	TRBD1	few	TRBJ2-3	CASSRGGTGGGDTQYF	TGTGCCAGCAGCCGCGGAGGGACAGGGGGAGGAGATACGCAGTATTTT
TRBV27	-	few	TRBJ2-2	CASSLGGTGELFF	TGTGCCAGCAGCCTGGGGGGCACCGGGGAGCTGTTTTTT
TRBV5-6	-	few	TRBJ2-1	CASSFSAVEQFF	TGTGCCAGCAGCTTCTCCGCGGTTGAGCAGTTCTTC
TRBV2	TRBD2	-	TRBJ2-7	CASRDSGGPSHYEQYF	TGTGCCAGCAGAGATAGCGGGGGGCCTTCCCACTACGAGCAGTACTTC
TRBV9	TRBD2	-	TRBJ2-1	CASSYSGSSYNEQFF	TGTGCCAGCAGTTATAGCGGGAGCTCCTACAATGAGCAGTTCTTC
TRBV29-1	-	-	TRBJ2-5	CSVAGTGGSLTSGRGQETQYF	TGCAGCGTTGCCGGGACAGGGGGCTCTTTAACTAGCGGGAGGGGGCAAGAGACCCAGTACTTC
TRBV10-3	-	-	TRBJ1-2	CVISEQGGYGYTF	TGTGTCATCAGTGAGCAGGGAGGATATGGCTACACCTTC
TRBV4-2	-	-	TRBJ1-4	CASRKNGAQINEKLFF	TGTGCCAGCAGAAAGAATGGGGCACAGATAAATGAAAAACTGTTTTTT
TRBV29-1	-	few	TRBJ1-1	CSGQNTGEAFF	TGCAGCGGACAAAATACAGGGGAAGCTTTCTTT
TRBV9	TRBD1	-	TRBJ1-2	CASSERTGETYSGYTF	TGTGCCAGCAGCGAACGGACAGGGGAAACGTATAGCGGCTACACCTTC
TRBV30	-	-	TRBJ2-3	CAWRTGPVVDTQYF	TGTGCCTGGCGAACAGGGCCCGTGGTAGATACGCAGTATTTT
TRBV9	-	few	TRBJ2-7	CASSVVAASSEQYF	TGTGCCAGCAGCGTAGTCGCCGCTTCGAGCGAGCAGTACTTC
TRBV7-2	-	-	TRBJ2-7	CASSVSYEQYF	TGTGCCAGCAGCGTATCCTACGAGCAGTACTTC
TRBV18	-	-	TRBJ2-2	CASSVVGVAATGELFF	TGTGCCAGCTCTGTAGTCGGGGTCGCCGCCACCGGGGAGCTGTTTTTT
TRBV7-8	TRBD1	-	TRBJ1-5	CASSLDRGGNQPQHF	TGTGCCAGCAGCTTAGACAGGGGAGGCAATCAGCCCCAGCATTTT
TRBV7-2	TRBD2	-	TRBJ2-1	CASSLRPSGGYNEQFF	TGTGCCAGCAGCTTACGACCTAGCGGGGGCTACAATGAGCAGTTCTTC
TRBV28	TRBD2	-	TRBJ2-7	CASSWNGREYEQYF	TGTGCCAGCAGTTGGAACGGGAGGGAGTACGAGCAGTACTTC
TRBV7-2	TRBD1	-	TRBJ2-7	CASSPRDRTTVEQYF	TGTGCCAGCAGCCCACGGGACAGGACGACGGTTGAGCAGTACTTC
TRBV4-1	TRBD2	-	TRBJ2-5	CASSQDAAGRGETQYF	TGCGCCAGCAGCCAAGATGCGGCCGGGAGGGGGGAGACCCAGTACTTC
TRBV28	TRBD1	-	TRBJ2-7	CASSSPRQGHEQYF	TGTGCCAGCAGTTCCCCCAGACAGGGTCACGAGCAGTACTTC
TRBV7-2	-	-	TRBJ1-1	CASSPTGIEAFF	TGTGCCAGCAGCCCGACAGGTATTGAAGCTTTCTTT
TRBV18	TRBD1	-	TRBJ1-1	CASQGAPNTEAFF	TGTGCCAGCCAGGGGGCCCCCAACACTGAAGCTTTCTTT
TRBV27	TRBD2	-	TRBJ2-7	CASSLSAGFYEQYF	TGTGCCAGCAGTTTATCAGCGGGGTTCTACGAGCAGTACTTC
TRBV6-1	-	-	TRBJ1-5	CASMTAYSNQPQHF	TGTGCCAGCATGACAGCCTATAGCAATCAGCCCCAGCATTTT
TRBV11-2	TRBD1	-	TRBJ1-1	CASSSNRGFSNTEAFF	TGTGCCAGCAGTTCCAACAGGGGTTTTTCGAACACTGAAGCTTTCTTT
TRBV9	TRBD1	-	TRBJ1-2	CASSTRDRLAAGGYTF	TGTGCCAGCAGCACCCGGGACAGGTTGGCAGCTGGCGGCTACACCTTC
TRBV7-9	TRBD1	-	TRBJ2-7	CASSLGQGSAYEQYF	TGTGCCAGCAGCTTAGGACAGGGGAGCGCCTACGAGCAGTACTTC
TRBV28	TRBD1	-	TRBJ2-7	CASRGPGQGTYEQYF	TGTGCCAGCAGGGGACCGGGACAGGGTACCTACGAGCAGTACTTC
TRBV2	-	-	TRBJ2-7	CASGRDYEQYF	TGTGCCAGCGGCAGGGACTACGAGCAGTACTTC
TRBV28	-	-	TRBJ2-7	CASSVTTIRAYEQYF	TGTGCCAGCTCAGTCACGACTATTCGGGCCTACGAGCAGTACTTC
TRBV30	-	-	TRBJ1-2	CAWAPTNYIPNYGYTF	TGTGCCTGGGCTCCCACGAATTACATTCCTAACTATGGCTACACCTTC
TRBV9	TRBD1	-	TRBJ1-2	CASSFRDSFNYGYTF	TGTGCCAGCAGCTTCAGGGACAGCTTTAACTATGGCTACACCTTC
TRBV5-1	-	-	TRBJ2-5	CASSFGAVQETQYF	TGCGCCAGCAGCTTCGGTGCGGTTCAAGAGACCCAGTACTTC